Reported below is one T cell receptor beta chain. Some clones are missing from TCRdb's copy, which holds only in-frame ones; the method was immunoSEQ multiplex PCR. This sample has around 30,000 clones, with 80% found just once. The data belong to a study of PD-1 blockade in mismatch repair-deficient tumors. Deletions cut 6 bases from V and 2 bases from J, with 14 bases between. The germline V gene has CDR1 MNHEY and CDR2 SMNVEV (reference sequence). CDR3 length equals 15 residues. This clonotype was sampled from an adult with mismatch repair-deficient cancer. The sequenced sample was PBMCs, obtained 6 weeks after starting pembrolizumab. This sequence joins TRBV27 and TRBJ1-5; D is undetermined. The CDR3 region has the DNA TGTGCCAGCAGGGAACTAGGTACAGGCAATCAGCCCCAGCATTTT. Translating it yields CASRELGTGNQPQHF.